These 24 T cell receptor beta chains originate from one sample sequenced in a study of OX40 agonist ivuxolimab in advanced cancers. Data came from immunoSEQ multiplex PCR; TCRdb stores just in-frame clones and leaves some out. Among some 66,000 clones, approximately 88% were seen once, and the ten largest hold about 0.6%. The sequenced sample was CD4+ or CD8+ T cells sorted from blood, obtained in a trial of the OX40 agonist ivuxolimab. These receptors were taken from an adult with an advanced solid tumor such as melanoma, head and neck, liver or kidney cancer.

The chain uses TRBV5-1 and TRBJ2-5; 7 bases line up with TRBD1. Losses at the gene ends were 4 bases for V and 1 base for J; bases not matched to a gene: 7. The CDR3 runs 15 residues. CDR1 is SGHRS, CDR2 YFSETQ, per germline. The CDR3 bases are TGCGCCAGCAGCGTGGGGGACAGAACCCAAGAGACCCAGTACTTC. This gives the protein CASSVGDRTQETQYF.

The chain employs TRBV5-4 and TRBJ2-3; D is ambiguous. The CDR3 spans 15 residues. The germline V and J ends were trimmed by 4 bases and 0 bases, with 12 bases remaining between them. The V gene's germline CDR1 is SGHNT and CDR2 YYREEE (reference sequence). CDR3 in amino acids: CASSPLSGSTDTQYF. The CDR3 DNA follows: TGTGCCAGCAGCCCCCTATCGGGCAGCACAGATACGCAGTATTTT.

The V and J genes are TRBV5-4 and TRBJ1-2; 8 nucleotides align to TRBD1. This CDR3 comprises 15 residues. The trim removed 0 bases at V and 3 bases at J, leaving 4 bases unmatched. The germline V gene encodes CDR1 SGHNT and CDR2 YYREEE (reference sequence). This CDR3 reads CASSLAKQGDYGYTF. For the CDR3, the DNA is TGTGCCAGCAGCTTGGCCAAACAGGGGGACTATGGCTACACCTTC.

The rearrangement joins TRBV27 to TRBJ2-1; 7 positions agree with TRBD1. The V and J ends lost 5 bases and 4 bases, in that order; junction bases with no gene match: 11. The CDR3 sequence is 16 residues long. Per the germline V gene, CDR1 is MNHEY and CDR2 is SMNVEV (reference sequence). CDR3 DNA sequence: TGTGCCAGCAGTCCAATGACAGGGAACTCTTACAATGAGCAGTTCTTC. Translating gives CASSPMTGNSYNEQFF.

V is TRBV2 and J is TRBJ1-5, with D possibly TRBD1 on 6 matching bases. CDR3 length: 14 residues. Germline assignment: CDR1 SNHLY and CDR2 FYNNEI. V was pared by 5 bases and J by 4 bases, with 12 bases between. CDR3 sequence: CASSRGAVNQPQHF. Here the CDR3 DNA reads TGTGCCAGCAGTCGGGGGGCGGTTAATCAGCCCCAGCATTTT.

This clone was recorded only once. The V and J genes are TRBV6-5 and TRBJ2-5; TRBD2 matches at 7 bases. Per the germline V gene, CDR1 is MNHEY and CDR2 is SVGAGI. With 4 bases clipped from V and 5 bases from J, the junction kept 4 bases outside the gene matches. This CDR3 comprises 13 residues. In DNA, the CDR3 is TGTGCCAGCAGTTCCCGGGGGGAGGAGACCCAGTACTTC. Amino acid sequence: CASSSRGEETQYF.

V usage is TRBV27 and J usage is TRBJ1-5, with D possibly being TRBD1 (6 bases). The germline gives CDR1 MNHEY, CDR2 SMNVEV (reference sequence). The CDR3 totals 14 residues. V lost 2 bases to trimming and J lost 5 bases, with 10 bases between them. The CDR3 nucleotides are TGTGCCAGCAGTTTAGAACAGGGTTATCAGCCCCAGCATTTT. As protein: CASSLEQGYQPQHF.

The CDR3 sequence is CASSLATGVQPQHF. The CDR3, as DNA: TGTGCCAGCAGCTTAGCAACAGGGGTTCAGCCCCAGCATTTT. The chain uses TRBV7-6 and TRBJ1-5; TRBD1 matches 7 bases. V dropped 0 bases and J dropped 6; count of bases not matched to a gene: 2. This CDR3 spans 14 amino acids. Germline V lookup: CDR1 SGHVS, CDR2 FNYEAQ. Complete variable domain (other parts from reference TRBV7-6 and TRBJ1-5): GAGVSQSPRYKVTKRGQDVALRCDPISGHVSLYWYRQALGQGPEFLTYFNYEAQQDKSGLPNDRFSAERPEGSISTLTIQRTEQRDSAMYRCASSLATGVQPQHFGDGTRLSIL.

The chain links TRBV28 to TRBJ2-7, with D perhaps matching TRBD1 (6 bases). The CDR3 spans 13 residues. Germline V gives CDR1 MDHEN, CDR2 SYDVKM. V was pared by 4 bases and J by 2 bases, with 9 bases between. Here the CDR3 reads CASSSGQTYEQYF. CDR3 coding DNA: TGTGCCAGCAGTTCGGGACAAACCTACGAGCAGTACTTC.

For the CDR3, the DNA is TGTGCCAGCAGTAGGGACAGTTCCATCTCCTACGAGCAGTACTTC. Its translation is CASSRDSSISYEQYF. The chain couples TRBV6-6 to TRBJ2-7, with 7 bases matching TRBD1. Germline CDR1 is MNHNY and CDR2 is SVGAGI (reference sequence). V gave up 5 bases and J gave up 0 bases; unmatched junction bases: 7. The CDR3 extends over 15 amino acids.

The chain has TRBV6-4 and TRBJ2-3; 9 bases are shared with TRBD2. Germline loops: CDR1 MRHNA, CDR2 SNTAGT. The CDR3 is 14 residues long. With V trimmed by 3 bases and J by 4 bases, 2 bases remained unmatched. The chain's CDR3 is CASSEQRGADTQYF. CDR3 DNA sequence: TGTGCCAGCAGTGAGCAGCGGGGGGCAGATACGCAGTATTTT.

The CDR3: CASSLGWAASYEQYF. CDR3 DNA: TGTGCCAGCAGCTTAGGGTGGGCCGCCTCCTACGAGCAGTACTTC. The V and J genes are TRBV11-2 and TRBJ2-7; D unclear. Germline V gene data show CDR1 as SGHAT and CDR2 as FQNNGV. V lost 1 base and J 0 bases, leaving 10 bases between the germline ends. This CDR3 is 15 amino acids long.

V is TRBV6-6 and J is TRBJ1-1, with D unclear. The CDR3 spans 13 residues. Germline loops: CDR1 MNHNY, CDR2 SVGAGI (reference sequence). V was clipped by 7 bases and J by 1 base, with 10 bases between them. CDR3 amino acids: CASTIGRNTEAFF. In nucleotides, the CDR3 is TGTGCCAGCACAATCGGACGGAACACTGAAGCTTTCTTT.

The V and J genes are TRBV6-1 and TRBJ2-7; D perhaps matches TRBD1 (6 bases). V lost 3 bases and J lost 12, with 18 bases in between. The germline V gene has CDR1 MNHNS and CDR2 SASEGT. The CDR3 runs to 13 residues. CDR3 protein: CASSDDSGDTRYF. CDR3 DNA: TGTGCCAGCAGTGACGATTCTGGGGACACCAGGTACTTC.

This clone was counted a single time. V and J are TRBV30 and TRBJ2-1, with 7 bases lining up with TRBD2. The length of the CDR3 is 14 residues. From germline, CDR1 is GTSNPN and CDR2 SVGIG (reference sequence). The junction had 10 bases not matched to a gene; V was cut back by 4 bases and J by 7 bases. The CDR3 DNA reads TGTGCCTGGAACGCGCTTTCGGGGGGAAATGAGCAGTTCTTC. This translates into CAWNALSGGNEQFF.

The genes are TRBV7-9 and TRBJ1-2, with a possible D match to TRBD1 (6 bases). The CDR3 sequence is 14 residues long. Trimming left V 4 bases short and J 8 bases short, with 17 bases between. Germline V lookup: CDR1 SEHNR, CDR2 FQNEAQ (reference sequence). In DNA, the CDR3 is TGTGCCAGCAGCTCCCCACAGGGAGCATACGGCTACACCTTC. This sequence encodes CASSSPQGAYGYTF.

J is TRBJ2-4 and V is TRBV5-4, with 9 bases that match TRBD1. J was trimmed by 7 bases and V by 9 bases; bases with no gene match: 8. The CDR3 runs to 13 residues. Germline V gene data show CDR1 as SGHNT and CDR2 as YYREEE (reference sequence). CDR3 residues: CATLKQGANIQYF. The CDR3 bases are TGTGCCACCCTAAAACAGGGGGCGAACATTCAGTACTTC.

The sample holds a few counts of this clone. CDR3 loop: CASSPTTGNSPLHF. CDR3 coding DNA: TGTGCCAGCAGTCCAACGACAGGGAATTCACCCCTCCACTTT. The gene calls are TRBV7-2 and TRBJ1-6, with 7 positions matching TRBD1. Looked up from germline, CDR1 is SGHTA and CDR2 is FQGNSA. With 6 bases clipped from V and 7 bases from J, the junction kept 6 bases outside the gene matches. The CDR3 spans 14 residues.

The chain links TRBV5-1 to TRBJ2-5, with unresolved D. The CDR3 covers 15 residues. Germline CDR1 reads SGHRS; CDR2 reads YFSETQ. The V end was cut by 3 bases, the J end by 0 bases, with 12 bases between. DNA of the CDR3: TGCGCCAGCAGCTCTACCATCGGGTACCAAGAGACCCAGTACTTC. Encoded protein: CASSSTIGYQETQYF.

The CDR3, as DNA: TGTGCCAGCCTCCGGGGGGGCCTAGAGACCCAGTACTTC. Residues: CASLRGGLETQYF. The V call is TRBV6-1, the J call TRBJ2-5; the match to TRBD2 covers 8 bases. J gave up 4 bases and V 8 bases, and 6 bases lay outside the gene matches. The CDR3 sequence is 13 residues long. CDR1 MNHNS and CDR2 SASEGT come from the germline V gene.

The chain links TRBV2 to TRBJ1-4; a weak D match, TRBD1 (6 bases). CDR1 is SNHLY, CDR2 FYNNEI, per germline. The V gene lost 6 bases and the J gene lost 4 bases, with 15 bases spanning the gap. This CDR3 is built from 15 residues. CDR3 sequence reads: CASRRGGGNNEKLFF. CDR3 bases: TGTGCCAGCAGAAGGGGGGGAGGGAATAATGAAAAACTGTTTTTT.

The chain uses TRBV9 and TRBJ2-1; 10 nucleotides align to TRBD2. J was trimmed by 9 bases and V by 1 base; bases with no gene match: 13. CDR1 SGDLS and CDR2 YYNGEE come from the germline V gene. This CDR3 has 17 amino acids. In DNA form, the CDR3 reads TGTGCCAGCAGCGTACCAGCGGGGGGGCCCCTTACAGGTGAGCAGTTCTTC. Its protein is CASSVPAGGPLTGEQFF.

This clone was detected only once. The chain uses TRBV25-1 and TRBJ1-2; no clear D. CDR3 size: 14 residues. Germline V gene data show CDR1 as MGHDK and CDR2 as SYGVNS. V lost 5 bases and J 0 bases, leaving 10 bases between the germline ends. CDR3 nucleotides: TGTGCCAGCAGTAAGGGAGAGACTAACTATGGCTACACCTTC. As protein: CASSKGETNYGYTF.

The rearrangement joins TRBV7-6 to TRBJ2-3; D is undetermined. Per the germline V gene, CDR1 is SGHVS and CDR2 is FNYEAQ. The CDR3 has 15 amino acids. Trimming pared 2 bases from V and 0 bases from J, leaving 9 bases between. In nucleotides, the CDR3 is TGTGCCAGCAGCTTAACGGATTCTAGCACAGATACGCAGTATTTT. Amino acid sequence: CASSLTDSSTDTQYF.